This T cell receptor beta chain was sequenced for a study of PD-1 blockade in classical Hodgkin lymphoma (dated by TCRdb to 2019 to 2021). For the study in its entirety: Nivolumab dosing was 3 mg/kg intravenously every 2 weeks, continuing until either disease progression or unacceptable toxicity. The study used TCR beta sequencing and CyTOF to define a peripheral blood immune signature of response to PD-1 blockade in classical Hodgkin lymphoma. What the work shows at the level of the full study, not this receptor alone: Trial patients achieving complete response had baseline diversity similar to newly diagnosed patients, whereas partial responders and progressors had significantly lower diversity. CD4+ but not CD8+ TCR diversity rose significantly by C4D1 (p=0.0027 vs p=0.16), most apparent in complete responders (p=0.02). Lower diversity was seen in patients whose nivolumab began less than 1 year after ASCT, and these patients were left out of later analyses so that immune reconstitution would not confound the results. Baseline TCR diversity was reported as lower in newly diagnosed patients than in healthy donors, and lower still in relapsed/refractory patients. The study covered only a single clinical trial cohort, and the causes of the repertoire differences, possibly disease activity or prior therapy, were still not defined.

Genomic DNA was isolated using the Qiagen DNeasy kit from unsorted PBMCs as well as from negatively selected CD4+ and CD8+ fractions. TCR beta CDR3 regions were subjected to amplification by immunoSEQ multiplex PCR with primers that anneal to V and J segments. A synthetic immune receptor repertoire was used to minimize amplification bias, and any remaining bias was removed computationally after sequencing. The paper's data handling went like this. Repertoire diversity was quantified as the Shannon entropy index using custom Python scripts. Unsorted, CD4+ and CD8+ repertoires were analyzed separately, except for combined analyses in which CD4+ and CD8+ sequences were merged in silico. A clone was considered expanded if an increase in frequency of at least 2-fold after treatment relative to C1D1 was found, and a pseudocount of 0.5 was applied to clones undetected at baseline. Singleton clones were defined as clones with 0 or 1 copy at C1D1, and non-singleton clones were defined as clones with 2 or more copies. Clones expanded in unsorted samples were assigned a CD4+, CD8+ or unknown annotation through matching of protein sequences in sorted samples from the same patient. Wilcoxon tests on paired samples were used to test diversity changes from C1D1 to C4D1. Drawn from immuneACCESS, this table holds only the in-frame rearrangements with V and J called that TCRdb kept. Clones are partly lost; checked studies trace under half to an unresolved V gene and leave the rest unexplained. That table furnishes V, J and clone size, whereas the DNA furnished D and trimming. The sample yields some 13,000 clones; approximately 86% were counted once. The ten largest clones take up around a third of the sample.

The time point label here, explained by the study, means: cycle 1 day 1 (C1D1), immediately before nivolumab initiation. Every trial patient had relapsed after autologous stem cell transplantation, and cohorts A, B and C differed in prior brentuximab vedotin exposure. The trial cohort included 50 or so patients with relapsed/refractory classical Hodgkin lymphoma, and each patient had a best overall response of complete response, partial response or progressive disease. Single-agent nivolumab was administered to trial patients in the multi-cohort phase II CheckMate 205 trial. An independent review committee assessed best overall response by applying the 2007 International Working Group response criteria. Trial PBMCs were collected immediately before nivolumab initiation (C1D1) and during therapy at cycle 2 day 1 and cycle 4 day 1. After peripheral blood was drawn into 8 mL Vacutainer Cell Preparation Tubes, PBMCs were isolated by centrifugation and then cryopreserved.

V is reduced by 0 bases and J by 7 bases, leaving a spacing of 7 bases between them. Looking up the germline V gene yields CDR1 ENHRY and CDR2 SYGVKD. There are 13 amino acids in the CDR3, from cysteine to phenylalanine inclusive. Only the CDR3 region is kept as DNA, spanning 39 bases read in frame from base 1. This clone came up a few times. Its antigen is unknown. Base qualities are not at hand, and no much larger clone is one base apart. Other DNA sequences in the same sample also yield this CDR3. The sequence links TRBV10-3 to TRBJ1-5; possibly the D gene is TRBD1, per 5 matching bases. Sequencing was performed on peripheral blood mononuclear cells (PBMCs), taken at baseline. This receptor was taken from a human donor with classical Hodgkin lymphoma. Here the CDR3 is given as CAISESWGQPQHF. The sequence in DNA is TGTGCCATCAGTGAGTCTTGGGGCCAGCCCCAGCATTTT.